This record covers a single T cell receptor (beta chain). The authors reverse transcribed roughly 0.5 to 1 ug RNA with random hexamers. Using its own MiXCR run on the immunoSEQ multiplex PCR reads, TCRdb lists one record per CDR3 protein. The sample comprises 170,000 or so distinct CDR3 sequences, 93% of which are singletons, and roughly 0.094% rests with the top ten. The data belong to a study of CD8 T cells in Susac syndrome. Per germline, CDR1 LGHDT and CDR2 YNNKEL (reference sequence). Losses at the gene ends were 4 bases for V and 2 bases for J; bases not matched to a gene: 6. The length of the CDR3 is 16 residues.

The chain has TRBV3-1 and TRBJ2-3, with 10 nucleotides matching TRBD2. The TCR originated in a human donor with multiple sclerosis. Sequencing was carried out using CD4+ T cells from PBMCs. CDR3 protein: CASSPQLAGNTDTQYF. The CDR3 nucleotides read TGTGCCAGCAGCCCTCAACTAGCGGGGAACACAGATACGCAGTATTTT.